A selection of T cell receptor beta chains follows, all from one sample in a study of blood T cell repertoires in COVID-19. This table comes from immunoSEQ multiplex PCR, and its TCRdb copy is limited to in-frame clones, with some not included. This repertoire shows 150,000 to 200,000 clones, approximately 89% found once; its top ten account for roughly 8%. The sample comprised peripheral blood. The receptors derive from a woman aged 60-70 years with acute or convalescent COVID-19. Each CDR3 is given with its conserved first and last residue. The D gene is left open where the match is weak. Rows may omit the clone size; those that give it use once, few, many or a size class.

few	.	TRBV27	TRBJ1-5	CASSLKAPGWRNQPQHF	TGTGCCAGCAGTTTAAAGGCCCCGGGTTGGCGCAATCAGCCCCAGCATTTT
.	.	TRBV28	TRBJ1-2	CASSAHMDYGYTF	TGTGCCAGCAGTGCGCATATGGACTATGGCTACACCTTC
.	.	TRBV3-1/TRBV3-2	TRBJ1-5	CASSQGGSYSNQPQHF	TGTGCCAGCAGCCAAGGGGGCAGCTATAGCAATCAGCCCCAGCATTTT
.	TRBD1	TRBV28	TRBJ1-4	CASSPGQGAGTNEKLFF	TGTGCCAGCAGTCCGGGACAGGGGGCCGGGACTAATGAAAAACTGTTTTTT
.	.	TRBV30	TRBJ2-3	CAWSAGTDTQYF	TGTGCCTGGAGCGCAGGCACAGATACGCAGTATTTT
.	TRBD1	TRBV5-8	TRBJ1-5	CASSNAGQGAWNQPQHF	TGTGCCAGCAGCAACGCAGGCCAGGGGGCCTGGAATCAGCCCCAGCATTTT
once	.	TRBV16	TRBJ1-5	CASSQRAPGQGNLNQPQHF	TGTGCCAGCAGCCAAAGGGCGCCCGGGCAGGGCAATTTGAATCAGCCCCAGCATTTT
few	TRBD1	TRBV11-2	TRBJ2-3	CASSLEGQGADTQYF	TGTGCCAGCAGCTTAGAGGGACAGGGGGCGGATACGCAGTATTTT
once	TRBD2	TRBV28	TRBJ2-3	CASSLVASGGDTQYF	TGTGCCAGCAGTTTAGTCGCTAGCGGAGGGGATACGCAGTATTTT
.	.	TRBV10-3	TRBJ1-1	CAIRAGSGTEAFF	TGTGCCATCAGAGCAGGGTCCGGCACTGAAGCTTTCTTT
.	TRBD1	TRBV28	TRBJ1-1	CASSLPDRGLSKAFF	TGTGCCAGCAGTTTACCGGACAGGGGGCTGAGCAAAGCTTTCTTT
few	TRBD2	TRBV7-2	TRBJ2-2	CASSLRSSGRTGELFF	TGTGCCAGCAGCTTACGATCTAGCGGGAGGACCGGGGAGCTGTTTTTT
.	TRBD1	TRBV11-2	TRBJ2-3	CASSWTGADTQYF	TGTGCCAGCAGCTGGACAGGGGCAGATACGCAGTATTTT
.	TRBD2	TRBV3-1/TRBV3-2	TRBJ2-5	CASSQVPTSSLQETQYF	TGTGCCAGCAGCCAAGTCCCGACTAGCAGTCTTCAAGAGACCCAGTACTTC
few	.	TRBV6-5	TRBJ2-1	CASSDPTRLFF	TGTGCCAGCAGCGACCCGACTAGACTGTTCTTC
.	.	TRBV6-1	TRBJ1-5	CASSEIDSGYQPQHF	TGTGCCAGCAGTGAAATCGACAGTGGGTATCAGCCCCAGCATTTT
.	.	TRBV28	TRBJ1-6	CASSFQNSPLHF	TGTGCCAGCAGTTTCCAGAATTCACCCCTCCACTTT